This TCR beta chain was identified during a study of T cells after yellow fever vaccination. TCRdb used MiXCR to reprocess the 5' RACE reads, holding one entry per CDR3 protein. The table records about 400,000 distinct CDR3 sequences, more than 9% of them present only once. Overall study findings and caveats: Among primary-vaccination clones, most reappeared after the booster, at 95% to 96% for CD4 and 85% to 90% for CD8. Of the clonotypes, a small share occurred in both CD4 and CD8 compartments.

On this clonotype: What it binds is not known.

Here the sequenced sample was PBMCs, taken on the day of the first yellow fever vaccination. The source of this sequence is a man younger than 35 who received the YFV17D yellow fever vaccine.

CDR3 in amino acids: CATSDFQGAVDEQFF. The CDR3, as DNA: TGTGCCACCAGTGATTTCCAGGGGGCTGTAGATGAGCAGTTCTTC. The chain couples TRBV24-1 to TRBJ2-1; the match to TRBD1 covers 8 bases. CDR3 length equals 15 residues. CDR1 is KGHDR, CDR2 SFDVKD, per germline. V was pared by 1 base and J by 8 bases, with 6 bases of the junction left unmatched.